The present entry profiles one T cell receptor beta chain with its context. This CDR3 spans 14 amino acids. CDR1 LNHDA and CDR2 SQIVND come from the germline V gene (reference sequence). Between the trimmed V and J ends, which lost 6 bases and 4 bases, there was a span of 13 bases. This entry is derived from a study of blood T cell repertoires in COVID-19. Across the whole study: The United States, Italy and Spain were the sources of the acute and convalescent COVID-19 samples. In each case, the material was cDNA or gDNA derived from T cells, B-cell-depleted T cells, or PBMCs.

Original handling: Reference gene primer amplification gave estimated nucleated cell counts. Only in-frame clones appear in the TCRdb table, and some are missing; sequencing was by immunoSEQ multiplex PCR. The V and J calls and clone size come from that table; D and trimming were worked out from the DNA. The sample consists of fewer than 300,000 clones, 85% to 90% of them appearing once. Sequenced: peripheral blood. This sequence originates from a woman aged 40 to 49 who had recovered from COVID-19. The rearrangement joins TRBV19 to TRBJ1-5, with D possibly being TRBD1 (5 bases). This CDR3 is CASSQGGMNQPQHF. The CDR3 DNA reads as TGTGCCAGTAGCCAGGGCGGTATGAATCAGCCCCAGCATTTT.